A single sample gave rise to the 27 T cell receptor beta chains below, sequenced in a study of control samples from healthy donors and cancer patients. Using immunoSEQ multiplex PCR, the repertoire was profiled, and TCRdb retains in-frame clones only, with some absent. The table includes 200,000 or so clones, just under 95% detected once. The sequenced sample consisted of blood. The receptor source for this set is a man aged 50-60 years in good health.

Here the CDR3 DNA reads TGTGCCAGCAGTTACTCGGGACAGGGGGTTCAGCCCCAGCATTTT. Protein: CASSYSGQGVQPQHF. The chain links TRBV6-6 to TRBJ1-5, with 11 bases fitting TRBD1. The CDR3 spans 15 residues. Per germline, CDR1 MNHNY and CDR2 SVGAGI (reference sequence). V lost 0 bases and J lost 6; bases outside the gene matches: 1.

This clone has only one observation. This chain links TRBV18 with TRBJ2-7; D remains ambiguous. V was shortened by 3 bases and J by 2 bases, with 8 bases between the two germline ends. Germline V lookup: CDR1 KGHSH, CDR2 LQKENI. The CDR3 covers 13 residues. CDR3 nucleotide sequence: TGTGCCAGCTCACCGGACCCGACCTACGAGCAGTACTTC. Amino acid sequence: CASSPDPTYEQYF.

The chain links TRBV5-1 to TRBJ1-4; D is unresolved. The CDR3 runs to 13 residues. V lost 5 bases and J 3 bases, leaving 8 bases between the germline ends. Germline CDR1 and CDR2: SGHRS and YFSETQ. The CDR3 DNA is TGCGCCAGCAGGAGAGAAGCTAATGAAAAACTGTTTTTT. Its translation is CASRREANEKLFF.

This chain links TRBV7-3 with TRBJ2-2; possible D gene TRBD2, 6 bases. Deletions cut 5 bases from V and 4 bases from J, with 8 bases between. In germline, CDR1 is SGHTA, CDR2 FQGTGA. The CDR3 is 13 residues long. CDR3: CASSTAGTGELFF. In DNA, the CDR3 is TGTGCCAGCAGCACAGCGGGCACCGGGGAGCTGTTTTTT.

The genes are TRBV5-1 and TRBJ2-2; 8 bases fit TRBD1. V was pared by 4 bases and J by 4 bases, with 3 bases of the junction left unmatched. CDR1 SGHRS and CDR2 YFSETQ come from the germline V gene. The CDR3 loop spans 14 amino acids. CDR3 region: CASSVQGGTGELFF. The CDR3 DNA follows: TGCGCCAGCAGCGTACAGGGGGGCACCGGGGAGCTGTTTTTT.

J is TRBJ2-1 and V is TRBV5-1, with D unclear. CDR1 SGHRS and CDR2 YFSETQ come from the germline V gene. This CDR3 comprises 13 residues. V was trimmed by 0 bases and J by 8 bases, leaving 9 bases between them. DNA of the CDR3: TGCGCCAGCAGCTTGGCCTCAAGTCATGAGCAGTTCTTC. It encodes CASSLASSHEQFF. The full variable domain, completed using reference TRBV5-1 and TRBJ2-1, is KAGVTQTPRYLIKTRGQQVTLSCSPISGHRSVSWYQQTPGQGLQFLFEYFSETQRNKGNFPGRFSGRQFSNSRSEMNVSTLELGDSALYLCASSLASSHEQFFGPGTRLTVL.

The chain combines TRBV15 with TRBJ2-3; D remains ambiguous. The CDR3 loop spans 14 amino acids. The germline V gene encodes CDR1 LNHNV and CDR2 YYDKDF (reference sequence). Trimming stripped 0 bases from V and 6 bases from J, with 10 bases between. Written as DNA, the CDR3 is TGTGCCACCAGCAGAGACGGCCTTCTGGATACGCAGTATTTT. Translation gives CATSRDGLLDTQYF.

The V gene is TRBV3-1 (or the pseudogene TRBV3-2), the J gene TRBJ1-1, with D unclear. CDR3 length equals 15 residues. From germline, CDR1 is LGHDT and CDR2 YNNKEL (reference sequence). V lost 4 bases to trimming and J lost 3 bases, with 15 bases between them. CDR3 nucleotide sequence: TGTGCCAGCAGCCCTGAGGGTTATCGTCACACTGAAGCTTTCTTT. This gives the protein CASSPEGYRHTEAFF.

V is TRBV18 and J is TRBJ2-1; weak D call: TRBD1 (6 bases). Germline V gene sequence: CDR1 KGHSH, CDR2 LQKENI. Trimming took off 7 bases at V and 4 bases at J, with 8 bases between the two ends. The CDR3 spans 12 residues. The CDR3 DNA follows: TGTGCCAGCTTTCAGGGGTACAATGAGCAGTTCTTC. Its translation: CASFQGYNEQFF.

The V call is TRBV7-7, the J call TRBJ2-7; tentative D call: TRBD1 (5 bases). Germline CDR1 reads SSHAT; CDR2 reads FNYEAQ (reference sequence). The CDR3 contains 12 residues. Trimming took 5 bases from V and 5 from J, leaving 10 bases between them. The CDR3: CASSPRQNEQYV. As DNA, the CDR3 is TGTGCCAGCAGCCCCAGACAGAACGAGCAGTACGTC.

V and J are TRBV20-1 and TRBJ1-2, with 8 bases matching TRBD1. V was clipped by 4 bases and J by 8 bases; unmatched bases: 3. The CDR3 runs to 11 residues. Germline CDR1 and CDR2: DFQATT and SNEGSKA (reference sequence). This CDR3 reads CSATRQGGYTF. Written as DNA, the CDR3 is TGCAGTGCTACGAGACAGGGGGGCTACACCTTC.

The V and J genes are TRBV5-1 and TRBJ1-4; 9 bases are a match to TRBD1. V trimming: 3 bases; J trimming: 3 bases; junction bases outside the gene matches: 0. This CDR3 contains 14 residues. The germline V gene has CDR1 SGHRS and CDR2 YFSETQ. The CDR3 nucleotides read TGCGCCAGCAGCTGGACAGGGGCTAATGAAAAACTGTTTTTT. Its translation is CASSWTGANEKLFF.

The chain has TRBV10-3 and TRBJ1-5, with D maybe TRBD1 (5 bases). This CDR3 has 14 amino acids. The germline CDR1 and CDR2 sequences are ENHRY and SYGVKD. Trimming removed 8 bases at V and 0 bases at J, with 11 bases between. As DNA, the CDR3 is TGTGCCATCGGGGCCGAGGGTAGCAATCAGCCCCAGCATTTT. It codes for CAIGAEGSNQPQHF.

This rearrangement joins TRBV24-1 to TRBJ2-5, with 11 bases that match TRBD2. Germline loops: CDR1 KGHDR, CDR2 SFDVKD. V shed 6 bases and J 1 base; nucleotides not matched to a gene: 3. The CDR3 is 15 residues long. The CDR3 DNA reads TGTGCCACCAGTAGCCTAGCGGGGGGCCAAGAGACCCAGTACTTC. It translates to CATSSLAGGQETQYF.

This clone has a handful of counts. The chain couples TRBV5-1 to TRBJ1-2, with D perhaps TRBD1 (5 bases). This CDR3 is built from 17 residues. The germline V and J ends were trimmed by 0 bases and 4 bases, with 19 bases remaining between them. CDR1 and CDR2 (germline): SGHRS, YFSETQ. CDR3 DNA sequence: TGCGCCAGCAGCTTGGCCACTCTAATCGGGGGATCCTATGGCTACACCTTC. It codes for CASSLATLIGGSYGYTF.

The CDR3 is CASSLVGGNQPQHF. The CDR3 nucleotides are TGTGCCAGCAGTTTAGTGGGAGGCAATCAGCCCCAGCATTTT. The chain links TRBV28 to TRBJ1-5, with D uncertain. V was trimmed by 2 bases and J by 2 bases, leaving 7 bases between them. The CDR3 is made up of 14 amino acids. The germline V gene encodes CDR1 MDHEN and CDR2 SYDVKM.

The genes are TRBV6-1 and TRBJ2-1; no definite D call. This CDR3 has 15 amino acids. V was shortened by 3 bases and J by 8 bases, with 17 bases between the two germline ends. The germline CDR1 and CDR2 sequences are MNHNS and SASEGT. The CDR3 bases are TGTGCCAGCAGTGATTTGCCTCTAAGGATCTATGAGCAGTTCTTC. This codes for CASSDLPLRIYEQFF.

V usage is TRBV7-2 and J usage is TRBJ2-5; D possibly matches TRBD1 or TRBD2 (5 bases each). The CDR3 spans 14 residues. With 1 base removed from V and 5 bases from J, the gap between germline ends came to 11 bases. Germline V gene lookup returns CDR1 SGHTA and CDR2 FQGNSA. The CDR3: CASSLEGSRETQYF. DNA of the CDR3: TGTGCCAGCAGCTTAGAGGGGAGTAGGGAGACCCAGTACTTC.

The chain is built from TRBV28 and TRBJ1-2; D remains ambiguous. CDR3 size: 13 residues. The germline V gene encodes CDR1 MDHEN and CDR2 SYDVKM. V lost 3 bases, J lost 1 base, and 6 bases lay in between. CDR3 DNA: TGTGCCAGCAGTTTTCAGATTAACTATGGCTACACCTTC. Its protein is CASSFQINYGYTF.

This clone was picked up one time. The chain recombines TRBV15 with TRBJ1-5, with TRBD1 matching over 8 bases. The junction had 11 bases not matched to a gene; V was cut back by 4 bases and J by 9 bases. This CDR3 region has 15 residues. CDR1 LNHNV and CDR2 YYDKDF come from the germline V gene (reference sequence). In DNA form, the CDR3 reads TGTGCCACCAGCACCCTAGGACAGGGTCTGGGGCCCCAGCATTTT. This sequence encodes CATSTLGQGLGPQHF.

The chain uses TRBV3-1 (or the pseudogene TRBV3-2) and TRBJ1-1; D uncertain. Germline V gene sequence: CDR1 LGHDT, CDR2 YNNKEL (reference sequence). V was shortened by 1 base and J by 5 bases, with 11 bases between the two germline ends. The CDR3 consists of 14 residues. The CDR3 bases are TGTGCCAGCAGCCAAGGTCTCGGCCGGACTGAAGCTTTCTTT. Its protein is CASSQGLGRTEAFF.

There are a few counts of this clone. The CDR3 here is CAWSGTSVETQYF. CDR3 in DNA: TGTGCCTGGAGTGGGACTAGCGTAGAGACCCAGTACTTC. The chain employs TRBV30 and TRBJ2-5; TRBD2 agrees at 9 bases. The CDR3 has 13 residues. V was clipped by 1 base and J by 4 bases; unmatched bases: 1. Germline V gene lookup returns CDR1 GTSNPN and CDR2 SVGIG (reference sequence).

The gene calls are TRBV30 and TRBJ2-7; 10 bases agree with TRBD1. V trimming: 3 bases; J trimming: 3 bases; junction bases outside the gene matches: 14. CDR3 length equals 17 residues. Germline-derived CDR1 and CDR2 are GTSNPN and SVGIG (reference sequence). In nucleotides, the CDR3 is TGTGCCTGGAGCGGAACTCGGACAGGGGGGGATATCTACGAGCAGTACTTC. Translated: CAWSGTRTGGDIYEQYF.

The chain's CDR3 is CASSYPGTGGGETQYF. The CDR3 DNA reads TGTGCCAGCAGTTACCCCGGGACAGGGGGCGGAGAGACCCAGTACTTC. V usage is TRBV6-6 and J usage is TRBJ2-5; TRBD1 matches 12 bases. The CDR3 consists of 16 residues. V lost 2 bases, J lost 4 bases, and 5 bases stayed unmatched. Germline V gene lookup returns CDR1 MNHNY and CDR2 SVGAGI (reference sequence).

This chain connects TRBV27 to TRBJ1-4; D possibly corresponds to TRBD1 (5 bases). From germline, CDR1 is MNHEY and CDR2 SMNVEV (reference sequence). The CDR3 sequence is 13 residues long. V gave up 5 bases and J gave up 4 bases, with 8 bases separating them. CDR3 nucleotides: TGTGCCAGCAGTCCAGGGTTTAATGAAAAACTGTTTTTT. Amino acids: CASSPGFNEKLFF. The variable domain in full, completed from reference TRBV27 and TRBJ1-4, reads EAQVTQNPRYLITVTGKKLTVTCSQNMNHEYMSWYRQDPGLGLRQIYYSMNVEVTDKGDVPEGYKVSRKEKRNFPLILESPSPNQTSLYFCASSPGFNEKLFFGSGTQLSVL.

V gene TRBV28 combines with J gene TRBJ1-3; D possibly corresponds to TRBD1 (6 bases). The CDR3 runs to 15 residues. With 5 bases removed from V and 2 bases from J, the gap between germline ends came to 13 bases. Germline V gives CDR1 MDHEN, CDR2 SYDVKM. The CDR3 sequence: CASSGQGLPGNTIYF. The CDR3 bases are TGTGCCAGCAGTGGGCAGGGGCTACCTGGAAACACCATATATTTT.

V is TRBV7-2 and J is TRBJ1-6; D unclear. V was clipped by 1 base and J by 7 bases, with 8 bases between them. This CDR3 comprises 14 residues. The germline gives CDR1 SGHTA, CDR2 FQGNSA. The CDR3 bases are TGTGCCAGCAGCTTAGTTTACTCCAATTCACCCCTCCACTTT. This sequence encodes CASSLVYSNSPLHF.